This T cell receptor beta chain emerged from a study of cytomegalovirus exposure and HLA in healthy donors. Researchers ran the PCR with 60 Vbeta and 13 Jbeta primers. This table comes from immunoSEQ multiplex PCR, and its TCRdb copy is limited to in-frame clones, with some not included. The sample has approximately 93,000 clones, 65% seen once; the top ten hold about 6%. The study's findings and limits: By HLA locus, TCR association rates varied in a later analysis, with DRB1 showing the most and HLA-C the fewest. With later analysis, a missense DCLRE1C variant became linked to TCR beta V- and J-gene trimming.

The CDR3 covers 12 residues. CDR1 and CDR2 (germline): SNHLY, FYNNEI. V dropped 5 bases and J dropped 5 bases, with 9 bases sitting between them. A word on this clone: Its antigen is unidentified.

The J gene is TRBJ2-5, the V gene TRBV2; tentative D call: TRBD2 (5 bases). What was sequenced was PBMCs. This TCR came from a boy younger than 18 in good health and CMV-seropositive. The CDR3 DNA reads TGTGCCAGCAGTAGGGAGATGGAGACCCAGTACTTC. Protein sequence: CASSREMETQYF.